Each of the 13 T cell receptor beta chains below was sequenced from the same sample in a study of cytomegalovirus exposure and HLA in healthy donors. The PCR used 60 Vbeta and 13 Jbeta primers. The table came from immunoSEQ multiplex PCR; TCRdb's copy has only in-frame clones and leaves some out. This sample carries some 90,000 clones, under 80% of them seen once, and the ten largest clones take roughly 1.9%. The specimen was PBMCs. The origin of the receptors is a boy aged 10-17 years in good health and CMV-seronegative.

This clone has a single count. The V call is TRBV5-6, the J call TRBJ1-1, with D possibly being TRBD1 (5 bases). In germline, CDR1 is SGHDT, CDR2 YYEEEE. The V gene lost 4 bases and the J gene lost 6 bases, with 16 bases spanning the gap. The CDR3 is 14 residues long. CDR3 DNA sequence: TGTGCCAGCAGCCTCGATACCGGAGGGGCTGAAGCTTTCTTT. It yields the protein CASSLDTGGAEAFF.

The chain couples TRBV7-2 to TRBJ2-7, with 7 bases fitting TRBD2. V lost 4 bases and J lost 7; bases outside the gene matches: 13. The CDR3 loop spans 15 amino acids. Germline V gene lookup returns CDR1 SGHTA and CDR2 FQGNSA. The CDR3 sequence is CASSSTSARGGEQYF. The DNA for the CDR3 is TGTGCCAGCAGCTCCACTAGCGCGAGGGGAGGGGAGCAGTACTTC. Combining the CDR3 with reference TRBV7-2 and TRBJ2-7 gives the whole variable domain GAGVSQSPSNKVTEKGKDVELRCDPISGHTALYWYRQSLGQGLEFLIYFQGNSAPDKSGLPSDRFSAERTGGSVSTLTIQRTQQEDSAVYLCASSSTSARGGEQYFGPGTRLTVT.

The chain employs TRBV11-2 and TRBJ2-2; the D is unclear. CDR1 is SGHAT and CDR2 is FQNNGV in the germline V gene. Between the trimmed V and J ends, which lost 5 bases and 0 bases, there was a span of 10 bases. The CDR3 totals 15 residues. The CDR3, as DNA: TGTGCCAGCAGCCCCTCACTCGCGAACACCGGGGAGCTGTTTTTT. This gives the protein CASSPSLANTGELFF.

The gene calls are TRBV4-3 and TRBJ2-5; a possible D gene is TRBD2 (5 bases). The CDR3 has 14 residues. Germline CDR1 reads LGHNA; CDR2 reads YSLEER. V lost 1 base and J 0 bases, leaving 6 bases between the germline ends. CDR3 coding DNA: TGCGCCAGCAGCCAAGTACTAGACCAAGAGACCCAGTACTTC. It specifies CASSQVLDQETQYF.

This chain links TRBV29-1 with TRBJ2-1; possibly TRBD1 for D (7 bases). CDR3 length equals 14 residues. The V gene's germline CDR1 is SQVTM and CDR2 ANQGSEA. Deletions cut 6 bases from V and 1 base from J, with 13 bases between. CDR3 loop: CSVAGQPSYNEQFF. The CDR3 DNA reads TGCAGCGTCGCGGGACAGCCTTCCTACAATGAGCAGTTCTTC.

This clone was counted between two and nine times. This sequence joins TRBV4-3 and TRBJ2-6; D remains ambiguous. The CDR3 runs to 15 residues. Trimming cost V 1 base and J 0 bases, with 4 bases left between them. Germline V CDR1 and CDR2: LGHNA, YSLEER. DNA of the CDR3: TGCGCCAGCAGCCAAGGGGCCTCTGGGGCCAACGTCCTGACTTTC. It encodes CASSQGASGANVLTF.

The J gene is TRBJ1-1, the V gene TRBV29-1; D gene uncertain. Per germline, CDR1 SQVTM and CDR2 ANQGSEA. The CDR3 contains 9 residues. The CDR3, as DNA: TGCAGTAGCGGGACTGAAGCTTTCTTT. This encodes CSSGTEAFF.

This chain connects TRBV10-2 to TRBJ2-1; 7 bases match TRBD1. CDR1 is WSHSY and CDR2 is SAAADI in the germline V gene. The CDR3 is 14 amino acids. Unmatched junction bases numbered 9, after V lost 6 bases and J lost 7 bases. This chain's CDR3 is CASRETGRRNEQFF. The DNA of the CDR3 is TGCGCCAGCAGAGAGACAGGGCGGAGGAATGAGCAGTTCTTC.

The J gene is TRBJ1-1, the V gene TRBV7-3; D unclear. CDR1 and CDR2 from the germline V gene are SGHTA and FQGTGA. Trimming took off 10 bases at V and 4 bases at J, with 16 bases between the two ends. CDR3 length equals 13 residues. CDR3 region: CATRGADGTEAFF. In DNA form, the CDR3 reads TGTGCCACGCGGGGAGCCGATGGCACTGAAGCTTTCTTT.

This clone has only a few counts. This chain uses TRBV27 with TRBJ2-3, with 8 bases aligning to TRBD1. With V trimmed by 4 bases and J by 5 bases, 5 bases remained unmatched. Germline CDR1 MNHEY, CDR2 SMNVEV (reference sequence). The CDR3 runs to 14 residues. CDR3 loop: CASSSRTGRDTQYF. The CDR3 bases are TGTGCCAGCAGTTCCCGGACAGGGCGAGATACGCAGTATTTT.

Only a few counts were recorded for this clone. The chain employs TRBV10-3 and TRBJ1-6; 9 nucleotides align to TRBD1. With 6 bases clipped from V and 9 bases from J, the junction kept 3 bases outside the gene matches. From germline, CDR1 is ENHRY and CDR2 SYGVKD. The CDR3 length is 13 residues. The DNA for the CDR3 is TGTGCCATCAGACAGGGGGCTGGTTCACCCCTCCACTTT. It codes for CAIRQGAGSPLHF.

This chain uses TRBV25-1 with TRBJ2-3; D may be TRBD2 (5 bases). Germline V gives CDR1 MGHDK, CDR2 SYGVNS. There are 18 residues in the CDR3. V lost 3 bases and J lost 0, with 19 bases in between. For the CDR3, the DNA is TGTGCCAGCAGTGACCTTCGATCTTGGGCTAGCAGCACAGATACGCAGTATTTT. It translates to CASSDLRSWASSTDTQYF.

This clone appeared a single time. The rearrangement uses TRBV4-1 and TRBJ1-2; 10 nucleotides align to TRBD1. V shed 0 bases and J 2 bases; nucleotides not matched to a gene: 6. The germline V gene encodes CDR1 MGHRA and CDR2 YSYEKL. This CDR3 has 17 residues. CDR3 protein: CASSQETRDRGNYGYTF. In DNA, the CDR3 is TGCGCCAGCAGCCAAGAAACCCGGGACAGGGGAAACTATGGCTACACCTTC.